This is a list of T cell receptor beta chains from one sample in a study of Ad26.COV2.S vaccination and SARS-CoV-2 variants. Here immunoSEQ multiplex PCR was the method, and the copy in TCRdb shows in-frame clones only, minus some. The data contain roughly 400,000 clones, 90% of them singletons. This specimen was peripheral blood, taken in a trial of Ad26.COV2.S vaccine versus placebo. All receptors derive from a person between 18 and 59 years old who received the Ad26.COV2.S COVID-19 vaccine or a placebo. Both conserved end residues are part of each CDR3. The D gene is left open where the match is weak. Rows give clone size only sometimes, using once, few, many, or a class for an expanded clone.

j_gene | abundance | v_gene | len | d_gene | CDR3nt | CDR3aa
TRBJ2-7 | NA | TRBV2 | 16 | TRBD2 | TGTGCCAGCAGTGGCAATGCGGGAGGGCTTTTCCACGAGCAGTACTTC | CASSGNAGGLFHEQYF
TRBJ2-2 | NA | TRBV7-3 | 18 | TRBD2 | TGTGCCAGCAGCTTAGTCCCGGGACTAGCGGGAACAAGCGGGGAGCTGTTTTTT | CASSLVPGLAGTSGELFF
TRBJ2-2 | NA | TRBV2 | 14 | NA | TGTGCCAGCAGAGAGGGATTGGGCACCGGGGAGCTGTTTTTT | CASREGLGTGELFF
TRBJ1-2 | few | TRBV6-1 | 15 | NA | TGTGCCAGCAGTGATCGACAGTTGAGTCCGCGAGGCTACACCTTC | CASSDRQLSPRGYTF
TRBJ2-7 | NA | TRBV11-2 | 14 | TRBD1 | TGTGCCAGCAGCTCGTCAGGGGGCCCCAACGAGCAGTACTTC | CASSSSGGPNEQYF
TRBJ2-3 | NA | TRBV4-1 | 17 | TRBD2 | TGCGCCAGCAGCCAGGCACTAGCGATTAATGTGGCAGATACGCAGTATTTT | CASSQALAINVADTQYF
TRBJ2-1 | NA | TRBV6-2/TRBV6-3 | 15 | NA | TGTGCCAGCAGTTACGAGACGGGGACTTACAATGAGCAGTTCTTC | CASSYETGTYNEQFF
TRBJ2-7 | NA | TRBV4-2 | 17 | TRBD1 | TGTGCCAGCAGCGCCCCAACCGGGACAGGGGTGTCCTACGAGCAGTACTTC | CASSAPTGTGVSYEQYF
TRBJ2-2 | NA | TRBV12-3/TRBV12-4 | 13 | NA | TGTGCCAGCAGTTTAGAGGGCACCGGGGAGCTGTTTTTT | CASSLEGTGELFF
TRBJ1-2 | NA | TRBV9 | 15 | TRBD1 | TGTGCCAGCAGCGCCGGGACAGGAGAAGGCTATGGCTACACCTTC | CASSAGTGEGYGYTF
TRBJ2-1 | NA | TRBV13 | 15 | NA | TGTGCCAGCAGCATCGGGACGCCCAGGTACAATGAGCAGTTCTTC | CASSIGTPRYNEQFF
TRBJ2-5 | NA | TRBV30 | 13 | TRBD2 | TGTGCCTGGAGTGCGACTAGCCTCGAGACCCAGTACTTC | CAWSATSLETQYF
TRBJ2-3 | NA | TRBV29-1 | 14 | TRBD2 | TGCAGCGTAGATAAGCGGGAGGGCCGGGATACGCAGTATTTT | CSVDKREGRDTQYF
TRBJ2-1 | NA | TRBV5-1 | 14 | NA | TGCGCCAGCAGCTTGCAGACAGCCTCAAATGAGCAGTTCTTC | CASSLQTASNEQFF
TRBJ2-3 | NA | TRBV27 | 14 | NA | TGTGCCAGCAGTTTACCGGGTTCCACAGATACGCAGTATTTT | CASSLPGSTDTQYF
TRBJ2-3 | once | TRBV15 | 16 | TRBD2 | TGTGCCACCAGCAATGACGGACTAGCGACCTCCGAAGGATGGTATTTT | CATSNDGLATSEGWYF
TRBJ1-2 | NA | TRBV6-5 | 12 | NA | TGTGCCAGGGAGGACTATTGGGGGGGCTACACCTTC | CAREDYWGGYTF
TRBJ2-3 | NA | TRBV7-9 | 15 | NA | TGTGCCAGCAGCTTACAAGGTTCTAGCACAGATACGCAGTATTTT | CASSLQGSSTDTQYF
TRBJ2-1 | NA | TRBV7-6 | 18 | NA | TGTGCCAGCAGCTTAGTTATGCTACAGGGACCCTTCTACAATGAGCAGTTCTTC | CASSLVMLQGPFYNEQFF
TRBJ2-5 | NA | TRBV12-3/TRBV12-4 | 13 | NA | TGTGCCACCGCTTATGGTTTCCAAGAGACCCAGTACTTC | CATAYGFQETQYF
TRBJ2-4 | NA | TRBV13 | 16 | NA | TGTGCCAGCAGCCCCCAACAGGGATTAGCCAAAAACATTCAGTACTTC | CASSPQQGLAKNIQYF
TRBJ2-2 | NA | TRBV7-3 | 13 | NA | TGTGCCAGCAGCTTAGACAACACCGGGGAGCTGTTTTTT | CASSLDNTGELFF
TRBJ2-1 | NA | TRBV9 | 14 | NA | TGTGCCAGCAGCGAGGCCCCTTCCTACAATGAGCAGTTCTTC | CASSEAPSYNEQFF
TRBJ2-7 | NA | TRBV7-2 | 14 | NA | TGTGCCAGCAGCTTCGTGTCCAGTTACTACGAGCAGTACTTC | CASSFVSSYYEQYF
TRBJ1-1 | NA | TRBV9 | 15 | NA | TGTGCCAGCAGCGTAAGATGGAATGCGAACACTGAAGCTTTCTTT | CASSVRWNANTEAFF
TRBJ2-2 | NA | TRBV4-1 | 15 | NA | TGCGCCAGCAGCCAAGCCCCTCAGGCTACCGGGGAGCTGTTTTTT | CASSQAPQATGELFF
TRBJ2-2 | few | TRBV5-1 | 16 | TRBD1 | TGCGCCAGCAGGTTAGGACAGGGGGCGAACACCGGGGAGCTGTTTTTT | CASRLGQGANTGELFF
TRBJ1-1 | NA | TRBV5-1 | 12 | NA | TGCGCCAGCAGCGTCACCGGGGCTCAGGCTTTCTTT | CASSVTGAQAFF
TRBJ2-3 | NA | TRBV10-3 | 13 | NA | TGTGCCATGGGACCTAAGGATTGGGATACGCAGTATTTT | CAMGPKDWDTQYF
TRBJ2-4 | NA | TRBV7-7 | 15 | TRBD2 | TGTGCTAGCAGCGGACTAGCGGAGGGAAAAAACATTCAGTACTTC | CASSGLAEGKNIQYF
TRBJ1-2 | NA | TRBV19 | 13 | TRBD1 | TGTGCCAGTAGGGAGACAGGGCTCTATGGCTACACCTTC | CASRETGLYGYTF
TRBJ2-5 | NA | TRBV5-6 | 11 | NA | TGTGCCAGCAGCTTGCTGGAGACCCAGTACTTC | CASSLLETQYF
TRBJ2-3 | NA | TRBV7-2 | 14 | NA | TGTGCCAGCAGCTCGCAGGTTCAAAGGGATACGCAGTATTTT | CASSSQVQRDTQYF
TRBJ2-4 | NA | TRBV6-6 | 14 | NA | TGTGCCAGCCAAGGAGGGTTCGGCAAAAACATTCAGTACTTC | CASQGGFGKNIQYF
TRBJ2-7 | NA | TRBV4-3 | 15 | NA | TGCGCCAGCAGCCAATATTCCGACAGATCCTACGAGCAGTACTTC | CASSQYSDRSYEQYF
TRBJ1-1 | once | TRBV28 | 14 | NA | TGTGCCAGCAGCCCGGCCAGGGTGAACACTGAAGCTTTCTTT | CASSPARVNTEAFF
TRBJ2-2 | NA | TRBV3-1/TRBV3-2 | 16 | NA | TGTGCCAGCAGCCATACTTGGGCGGTAAACACCGGGGAGCTGTTTTTT | CASSHTWAVNTGELFF
TRBJ2-1 | NA | TRBV9 | 13 | NA | TGTGCCAGCAGCTATGGGGCCATCGATGAGCAGTTCTTC | CASSYGAIDEQFF
TRBJ2-7 | NA | TRBV24-1 | 14 | TRBD2 | TGTGCCACCTTCGTCCCCCTAGCGGGACACGAGCAGTACTTC | CATFVPLAGHEQYF
TRBJ2-7 | NA | TRBV20-1 | 10 | NA | TGCAGTGCTTCTTCCTACGAGCAGTACTTC | CSASSYEQYF
TRBJ2-2 | NA | TRBV5-1 | 14 | NA | TGCGCCAGCAGCGAGGGCGATGAAACCGGGGAGCTGTTTTTT | CASSEGDETGELFF
TRBJ2-7 | once | TRBV5-4 | 13 | NA | TGTGCCAGCAGCTTATTGGGATCCTACGAGCAGTACTTC | CASSLLGSYEQYF
TRBJ2-3 | NA | TRBV7-2 | 17 | NA | TGTGCCAGCAGCTTAGGGTTGGGCCCTCCTAGCACAGATACGCAGTATTTT | CASSLGLGPPSTDTQYF
TRBJ2-7 | NA | TRBV5-4 | 13 | NA | TGTGCCAGCAGCATGACGGGACTTCGCGAGCAGTACTTC | CASSMTGLREQYF